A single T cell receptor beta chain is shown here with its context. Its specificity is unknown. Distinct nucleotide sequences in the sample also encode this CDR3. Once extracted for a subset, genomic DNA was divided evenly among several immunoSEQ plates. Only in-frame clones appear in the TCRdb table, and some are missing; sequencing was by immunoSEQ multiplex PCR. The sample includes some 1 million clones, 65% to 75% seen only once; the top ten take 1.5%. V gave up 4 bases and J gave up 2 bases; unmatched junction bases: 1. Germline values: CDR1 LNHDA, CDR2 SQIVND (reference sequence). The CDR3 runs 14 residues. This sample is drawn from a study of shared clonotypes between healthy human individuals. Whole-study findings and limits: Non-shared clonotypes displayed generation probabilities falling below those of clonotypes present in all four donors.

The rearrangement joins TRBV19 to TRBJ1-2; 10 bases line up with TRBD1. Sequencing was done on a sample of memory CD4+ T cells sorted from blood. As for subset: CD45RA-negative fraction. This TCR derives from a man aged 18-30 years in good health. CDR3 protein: CASSRDRGNYGYTF. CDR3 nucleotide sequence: TGTGCCAGTAGTAGGGACAGGGGAAACTATGGCTACACCTTC.